Listed below are T cell receptor beta chains from one sample, sequenced in a study of T cell repertoires in cytomegalovirus infection. For these TCRs, the target antigens are not known. MiXCR was run by TCRdb on the reads, yielding one entry per CDR3 protein. The sample lists fewer than 850,000 distinct CDR3 sequences, 25% to 30% occurring once. Material: cultured CD8+ T cells from PBMCs, obtained from culture after CMV antigen stimulation. These receptors all come from a human donor in good health (CMV status not recorded). Some clones in this sample may be carry-over from other donors' samples. The CDR3 runs from the conserved cysteine through the conserved F or W. The order of the fields is J gene, V gene, clone size, D gene, CDR3 DNA, CDR3 protein. A D gene is named only where the DNA matches it firmly. Size is omitted from some rows. Given values are once, few, many or a class for expanded clones.

j_call: TRBJ1-5
v_call: TRBV4-1
clone_size: .
d_call: .
cdr3_nt: TGCGCCAGCAGCCAAGGTGCGAAGCCCCAGCATTTT
cdr3_aa: CASSQGAKPQHF

j_call: TRBJ2-7
v_call: TRBV2
clone_size: few
d_call: .
cdr3_nt: TGTGCCAGCAGTCCGCACGAGAGATACGAGCAGTACTTC
cdr3_aa: CASSPHERYEQYF

j_call: TRBJ2-5
v_call: TRBV19
clone_size: .
d_call: TRBD1
cdr3_nt: TGTGCCAGTAGTAAGGGACAGGAGTACCAAGAGACCCAGTACTTC
cdr3_aa: CASSKGQEYQETQYF

j_call: TRBJ2-2
v_call: TRBV12-3/TRBV12-4
clone_size: few
d_call: TRBD2
cdr3_nt: TGTGCCAGCAGTTTAGTAATACCTAGCGGGGGTAACACCGGGGAGCTGTTTTTT
cdr3_aa: CASSLVIPSGGNTGELFF

j_call: TRBJ1-4
v_call: TRBV2
clone_size: .
d_call: .
cdr3_nt: TGTGCGCAGCGAACCCCGGAGAATGAAAAACTGTTTTTT
cdr3_aa: CAQRTPENEKLFF

j_call: TRBJ2-1
v_call: TRBV5-5
clone_size: few
d_call: TRBD2
cdr3_nt: TGTGCCTCCGCACGGGGCGGGGGGGGGAATGAGCAGTTCTTC
cdr3_aa: CASARGGGGNEQFF

j_call: TRBJ2-3
v_call: TRBV12-3/TRBV12-4
clone_size: few
d_call: .
cdr3_nt: TGTGCCAGCAGTTCCAACAGGTTTAGCACAGATACGCAGTATTTT
cdr3_aa: CASSSNRFSTDTQYF

j_call: TRBJ2-2
v_call: TRBV6-2/TRBV6-3
clone_size: .
d_call: .
cdr3_nt: TGTGCCAGCAGTTATCGGGGCCGCTACACCGGGGAGCTGTTTTTT
cdr3_aa: CASSYRGRYTGELFF

j_call: TRBJ2-3
v_call: TRBV7-9
clone_size: .
d_call: TRBD1
cdr3_nt: TGTGCCAGCAGCCCCGCCGGACAGGGGTCGGATACGCAGTATTTT
cdr3_aa: CASSPAGQGSDTQYF

j_call: TRBJ2-1
v_call: TRBV11-2
clone_size: .
d_call: .
cdr3_nt: TGTGCCAGCAGCACCTGGAAGGAGGGTTGGCACAATGAGCAGTTCTTC
cdr3_aa: CASSTWKEGWHNEQFF

j_call: TRBJ2-2
v_call: TRBV10-3
clone_size: once
d_call: .
cdr3_nt: TGTGCCATCATTGAGTCGGCGGGGGAGCTGTTTTTT
cdr3_aa: CAIIESAGELFF

j_call: TRBJ1-1
v_call: TRBV7-9
clone_size: many
d_call: TRBD1
cdr3_nt: TGTGCCAGCGGAGGGACAGGGGGAGATGAAGCTTTCTTT
cdr3_aa: CASGGTGGDEAFF

j_call: TRBJ1-5
v_call: TRBV7-4
clone_size: .
d_call: .
cdr3_nt: TGTGCCAGCAGCTTGTCGGACGGAGGGCCTAGCCATCAGCCCCAGCATTTT
cdr3_aa: CASSLSDGGPSHQPQHF

j_call: TRBJ2-1
v_call: TRBV28
clone_size: .
d_call: .
cdr3_nt: TGTGCCAGCTTAAGGAAGGGCCCGAGTTTGGATAACTACAATGAGCAGTTCTTC
cdr3_aa: CASLRKGPSLDNYNEQFF

j_call: TRBJ1-1
v_call: TRBV7-9
clone_size: many
d_call: .
cdr3_nt: TGTGCCAGCTCTCACCCCCGAGGGGGGGACCACACTGAAGCTTTCTTT
cdr3_aa: CASSHPRGGDHTEAFF

j_call: TRBJ2-7
v_call: TRBV14
clone_size: .
d_call: .
cdr3_nt: TGTGCCAGCAGCTCTTGGGGCGTCTACGAGCAGTACTTC
cdr3_aa: CASSSWGVYEQYF

j_call: TRBJ2-2
v_call: TRBV7-9
clone_size: few
d_call: .
cdr3_nt: TGTGCCAGCAGCTCTCCCACCGGCCAGACGGGGGAGCTGTTTTTT
cdr3_aa: CASSSPTGQTGELFF

j_call: TRBJ1-5
v_call: TRBV7-9
clone_size: .
d_call: .
cdr3_nt: TGTGCCAGCAGCACCTCTAATAGCAATCAGCCCCAGCATTTT
cdr3_aa: CASSTSNSNQPQHF

j_call: TRBJ2-5
v_call: TRBV7-2
clone_size: many
d_call: TRBD2
cdr3_nt: TGTGCCAGCAGCTTAAGGGGACTAGCGAATCAAGAGACCCAGTACTTC
cdr3_aa: CASSLRGLANQETQYF

j_call: TRBJ1-5
v_call: TRBV27
clone_size: few
d_call: TRBD1
cdr3_nt: TGTGCCAGCAGTCTCCACGGGACAGGGGTTCAGCCCCAGCATTTT
cdr3_aa: CASSLHGTGVQPQHF

j_call: TRBJ1-6
v_call: TRBV7-8
clone_size: few
d_call: .
cdr3_nt: TGTGCCAGCAGCTGGACCGTTAATTCACCCCTCCACTTT
cdr3_aa: CASSWTVNSPLHF

j_call: TRBJ2-1
v_call: TRBV6-2/TRBV6-3
clone_size: few
d_call: .
cdr3_nt: TGTGCCAGCAGCGCCCGCCTGTACAATGAGCAGTTCTTC
cdr3_aa: CASSARLYNEQFF

j_call: TRBJ2-2
v_call: TRBV2
clone_size: .
d_call: .
cdr3_nt: TGTGCCAGCAGTGTAGACATAGCCGGGGAGCTGTTTTTT
cdr3_aa: CASSVDIAGELFF

j_call: TRBJ2-1
v_call: TRBV12-5
clone_size: .
d_call: .
cdr3_nt: TGTGCTAGTGGTTTGGTAAGGGGTGGGCCCTACAATGAGCAGTTCTTC
cdr3_aa: CASGLVRGGPYNEQFF

j_call: TRBJ1-1
v_call: TRBV9
clone_size: .
d_call: TRBD1
cdr3_nt: TGTGCCAGCAGCCCTAGTGGACAGGGGGCGCTTCCTTTT
cdr3_aa: CASSPSGQGALPF

j_call: TRBJ1-2
v_call: TRBV24-1
clone_size: .
d_call: .
cdr3_nt: TGTGCCACCAGTGATTTTGGCAGGGACTATGGCTACACCTTC
cdr3_aa: CATSDFGRDYGYTF

j_call: TRBJ2-2
v_call: TRBV19
clone_size: .
d_call: .
cdr3_nt: TGTGCCAGTCAACCCGGACAATCCACCGGGGAGCTGTTTTTT
cdr3_aa: CASQPGQSTGELFF

j_call: TRBJ2-7
v_call: TRBV4-1
clone_size: few
d_call: .
cdr3_nt: TGCGCCAGCAGCCAAGAGATAGCGGCCTCCTACGAGCAGTACTTC
cdr3_aa: CASSQEIAASYEQYF

j_call: TRBJ2-1
v_call: TRBV13
clone_size: .
d_call: .
cdr3_nt: TGTGCCAGCAGCCGGAGTCAGGGGAATGAGCAGTTCTTC
cdr3_aa: CASSRSQGNEQFF

j_call: TRBJ1-4
v_call: TRBV2
clone_size: few
d_call: TRBD1
cdr3_nt: TGTGCCAGCAGTCGGACAGGGGGCGGTGAAAAACTGTTTTTT
cdr3_aa: CASSRTGGGEKLFF